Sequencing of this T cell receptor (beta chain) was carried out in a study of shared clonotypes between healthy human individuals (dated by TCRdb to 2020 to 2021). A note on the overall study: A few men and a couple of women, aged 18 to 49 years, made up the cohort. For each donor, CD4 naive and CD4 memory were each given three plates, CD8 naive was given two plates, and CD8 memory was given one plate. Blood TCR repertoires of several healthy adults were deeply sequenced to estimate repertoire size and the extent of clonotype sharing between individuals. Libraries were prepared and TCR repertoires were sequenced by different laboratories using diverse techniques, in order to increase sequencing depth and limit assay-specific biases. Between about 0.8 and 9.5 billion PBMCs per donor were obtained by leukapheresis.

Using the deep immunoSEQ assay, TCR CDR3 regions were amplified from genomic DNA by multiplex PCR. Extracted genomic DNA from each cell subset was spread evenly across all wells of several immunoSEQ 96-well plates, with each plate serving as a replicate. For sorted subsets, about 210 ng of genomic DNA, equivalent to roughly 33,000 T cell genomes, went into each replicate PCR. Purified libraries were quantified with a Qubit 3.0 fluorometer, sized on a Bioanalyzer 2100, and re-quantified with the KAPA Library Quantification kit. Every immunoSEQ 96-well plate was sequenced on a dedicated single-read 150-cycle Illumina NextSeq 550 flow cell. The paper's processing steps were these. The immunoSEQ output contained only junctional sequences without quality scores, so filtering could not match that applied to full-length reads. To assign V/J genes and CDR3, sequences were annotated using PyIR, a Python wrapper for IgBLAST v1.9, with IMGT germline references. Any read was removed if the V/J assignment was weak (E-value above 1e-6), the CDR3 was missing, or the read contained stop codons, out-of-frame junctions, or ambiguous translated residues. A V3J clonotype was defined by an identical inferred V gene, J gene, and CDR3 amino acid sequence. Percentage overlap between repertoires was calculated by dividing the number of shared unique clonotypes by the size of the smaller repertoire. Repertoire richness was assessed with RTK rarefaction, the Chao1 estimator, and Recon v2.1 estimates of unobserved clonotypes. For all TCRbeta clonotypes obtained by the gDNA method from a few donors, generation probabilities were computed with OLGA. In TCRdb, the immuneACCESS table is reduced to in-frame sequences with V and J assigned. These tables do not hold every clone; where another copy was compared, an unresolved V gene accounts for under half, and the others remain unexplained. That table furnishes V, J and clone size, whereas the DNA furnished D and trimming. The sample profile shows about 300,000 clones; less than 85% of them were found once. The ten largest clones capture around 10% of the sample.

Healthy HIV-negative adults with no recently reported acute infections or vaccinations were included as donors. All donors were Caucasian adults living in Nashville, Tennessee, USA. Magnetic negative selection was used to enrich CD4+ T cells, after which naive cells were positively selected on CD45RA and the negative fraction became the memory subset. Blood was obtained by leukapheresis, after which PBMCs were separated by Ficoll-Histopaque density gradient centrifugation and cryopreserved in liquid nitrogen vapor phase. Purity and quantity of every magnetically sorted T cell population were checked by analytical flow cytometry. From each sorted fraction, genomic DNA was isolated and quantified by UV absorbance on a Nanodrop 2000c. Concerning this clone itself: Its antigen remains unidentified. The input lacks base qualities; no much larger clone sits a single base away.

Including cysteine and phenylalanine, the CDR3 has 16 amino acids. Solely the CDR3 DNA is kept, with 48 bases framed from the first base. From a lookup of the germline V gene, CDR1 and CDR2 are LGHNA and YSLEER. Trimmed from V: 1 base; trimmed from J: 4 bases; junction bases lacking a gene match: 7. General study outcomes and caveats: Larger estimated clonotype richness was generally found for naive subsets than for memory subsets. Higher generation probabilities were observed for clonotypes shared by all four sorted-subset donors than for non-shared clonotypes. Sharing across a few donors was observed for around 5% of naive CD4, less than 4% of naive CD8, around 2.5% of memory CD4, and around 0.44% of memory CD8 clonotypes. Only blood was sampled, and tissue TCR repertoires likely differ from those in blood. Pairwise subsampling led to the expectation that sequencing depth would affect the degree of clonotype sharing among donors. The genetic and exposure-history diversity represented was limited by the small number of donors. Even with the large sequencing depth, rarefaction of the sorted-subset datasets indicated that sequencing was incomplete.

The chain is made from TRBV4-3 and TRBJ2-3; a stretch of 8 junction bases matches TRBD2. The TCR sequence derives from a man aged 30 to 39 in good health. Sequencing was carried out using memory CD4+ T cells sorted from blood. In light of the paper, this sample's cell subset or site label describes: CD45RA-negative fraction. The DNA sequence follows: TGCGCCAGCAGCCAAGCCGGAGCGGGAGAGGCAGATACGCAGTATTTT. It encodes CASSQAGAGEADTQYF.